This T cell receptor beta chain comes out of a study of blood T cell repertoires in COVID-19. At the level of the study: Acute-phase and convalescent COVID-19 samples originated in the United States, Italy and Spain.

As originally analysed: By means of reference gene primer amplification, nucleated cell counts were estimated. Only in-frame clones appear in the TCRdb table, and some are missing; sequencing was by immunoSEQ multiplex PCR. Clone size and the V and J calls come from that table; the DNA yielded D and trimming. Seen here are roughly 230,000 clones, roughly 84% observed once, and the top ten hold approximately 6.6%. V shed 2 bases and J shed 4 bases, with 18 bases lying between them. There are 16 residues in the CDR3. Germline CDR1 is SGHDT and CDR2 is YYEEEE. Which cohort a participant joined came from the clinical history participants gave. Those designated as exposed participants met a COVID-19 case within 2 weeks before study entry.

The chain combines TRBV5-6 with TRBJ2-5; maybe TRBD1 (6 bases). The receptor was derived from a woman aged 50 to 60 who had been exposed to COVID-19. Input material: PBMCs or T cells enriched from blood (not recorded which). CDR3 loop: CASSLQGEFWRETQYF. For the CDR3, the DNA is TGTGCCAGCAGCTTACAGGGTGAATTTTGGAGAGAGACCCAGTACTTC.